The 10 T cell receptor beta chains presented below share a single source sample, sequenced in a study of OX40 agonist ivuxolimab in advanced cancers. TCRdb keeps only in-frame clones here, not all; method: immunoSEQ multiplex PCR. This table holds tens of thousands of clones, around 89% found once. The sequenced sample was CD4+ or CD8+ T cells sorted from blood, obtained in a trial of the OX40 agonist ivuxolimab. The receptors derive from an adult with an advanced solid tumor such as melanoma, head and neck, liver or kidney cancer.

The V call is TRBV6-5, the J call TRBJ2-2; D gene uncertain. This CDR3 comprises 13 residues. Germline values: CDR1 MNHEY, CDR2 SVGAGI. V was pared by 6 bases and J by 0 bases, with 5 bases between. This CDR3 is CASSGANTGELFF. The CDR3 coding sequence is TGTGCCAGCAGCGGCGCGAACACCGGGGAGCTGTTTTTT.

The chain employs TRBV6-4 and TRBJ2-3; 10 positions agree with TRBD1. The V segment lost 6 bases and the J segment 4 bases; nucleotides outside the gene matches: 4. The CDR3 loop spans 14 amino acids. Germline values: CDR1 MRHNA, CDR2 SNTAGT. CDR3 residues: CASRSGTGADTQYF. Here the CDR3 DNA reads TGTGCCAGCAGATCGGGGACAGGGGCAGATACGCAGTATTTT.

The CDR3 bases are TGTGCCAGCGGCTACCGGGACACCGACACCGGGGAGCTGTTTTTT. This gives the protein CASGYRDTDTGELFF. The J gene is TRBJ2-2, the V gene TRBV2, with a possible D match to TRBD1 (6 bases). This CDR3 region has 15 residues. Trimming left V 8 bases short and J 3 bases short, with 16 bases between. Germline assignment: CDR1 SNHLY and CDR2 FYNNEI.

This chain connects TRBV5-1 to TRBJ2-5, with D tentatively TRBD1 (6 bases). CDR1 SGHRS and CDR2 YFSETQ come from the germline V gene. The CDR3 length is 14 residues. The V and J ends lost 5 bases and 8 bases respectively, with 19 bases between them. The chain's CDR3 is CASSREQGSGTQYF. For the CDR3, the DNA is TGCGCCAGCAGTAGGGAACAGGGCTCGGGTACCCAGTACTTC. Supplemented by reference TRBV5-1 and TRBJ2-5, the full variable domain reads KAGVTQTPRYLIKTRGQQVTLSCSPISGHRSVSWYQQTPGQGLQFLFEYFSETQRNKGNFPGRFSGRQFSNSRSEMNVSTLELGDSALYLCASSREQGSGTQYFGPGTRLLVL.

For the CDR3, the DNA is TGTGCCAGCAGCAAATATAGGTCGGGAGGCACAGATACGCAGTATTTT. Protein sequence: CASSKYRSGGTDTQYF. V and J are TRBV21-1 and TRBJ2-3; the DNA was not compared with TRBD2, the D call given in the table. TRBV21-1 is a pseudogene locus. The CDR3 has 16 amino acids.

This chain's CDR3 is CASTRPSAARYEQYF. The CDR3 region has the DNA TGTGCCAGCACTCGCCCGTCCGCTGCTCGGTACGAGCAGTACTTC. The chain couples TRBV6-6 to TRBJ2-7; no reliable D call. Germline V CDR1 and CDR2: MNHNY, SVGAGI (reference sequence). The CDR3 has 15 residues. Trimming took off 7 bases at V and 4 bases at J, with 20 bases between the two ends.

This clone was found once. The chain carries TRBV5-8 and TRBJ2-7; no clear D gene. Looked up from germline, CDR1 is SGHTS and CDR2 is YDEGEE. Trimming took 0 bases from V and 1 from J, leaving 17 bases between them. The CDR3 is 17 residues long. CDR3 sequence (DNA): TGTGCCAGCAGCTTGGGTAAGGGCCTTAGGGTGTCCTACGAGCAGTACTTC. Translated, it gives CASSLGKGLRVSYEQYF. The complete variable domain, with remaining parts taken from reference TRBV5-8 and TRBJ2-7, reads EAGVTQSPTHLIKTRGQQATLRCSPISGHTSVYWYQQALGLGLQFLLWYDEGEERNRGNFPPRFSGRQFPNYSSELNVNALELEDSALYLCASSLGKGLRVSYEQYFGPGTRLTVT.

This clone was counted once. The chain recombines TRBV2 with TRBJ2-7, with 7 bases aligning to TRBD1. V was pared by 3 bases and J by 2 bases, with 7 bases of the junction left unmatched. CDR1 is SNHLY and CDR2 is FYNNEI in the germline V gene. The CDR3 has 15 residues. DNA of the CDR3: TGTGCCAGCAGTGAGGTGAGGACAGGTCCCTACGAGCAGTACTTC. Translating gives CASSEVRTGPYEQYF.

This CDR3 reads CASSQGLAGRIIGETQYF. The CDR3 DNA reads TGCGCCAGCAGTCAGGGGCTAGCGGGGCGGATAATCGGGGAGACCCAGTACTTC. The chain couples TRBV4-1 to TRBJ2-5, with TRBD2 matching over 9 bases. CDR3 length: 18 residues. J gave up 5 bases and V 6 bases, and 19 bases lay outside the gene matches. Germline V lookup: CDR1 MGHRA, CDR2 YSYEKL.

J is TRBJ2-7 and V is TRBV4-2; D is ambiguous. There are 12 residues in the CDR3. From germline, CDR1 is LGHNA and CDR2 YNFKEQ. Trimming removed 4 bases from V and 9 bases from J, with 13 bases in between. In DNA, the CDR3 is TGTGCCAGCAGCCTGGACGCCGGCGGGCAGTACTTC. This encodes CASSLDAGGQYF.